One T cell receptor beta chain is described in this entry. What it binds is not known. This record comes from a study of cytomegalovirus exposure and HLA in healthy donors. Study findings and constraints: Per a prior analysis, the majority of TCR beta V segments were productive roughly 87% or roughly 30% of the time.

Germline CDR1 and CDR2: SGHKS and YYEKEE (reference sequence). CDR3 length: 15 residues. V trimming: 0 bases; J trimming: 4 bases; junction bases outside the gene matches: 3. The PCR employed 60 Vbeta primers together with 13 Jbeta primers. Clones were sequenced by immunoSEQ multiplex PCR, and TCRdb holds only the in-frame ones, with some missing. The sample holds tens of thousands of clones. Sequencing used PBMCs. The chain has TRBV5-5 and TRBJ2-5; TRBD1 agrees at 10 bases. This clonotype originated in a woman between 40 and 50 years old in good health and CMV-seronegative. The CDR3 bases are TGTGCCAGCAGCTTGGGGGGACAGGGGACAGAGACCCAGTACTTC. Protein product: CASSLGGQGTETQYF.